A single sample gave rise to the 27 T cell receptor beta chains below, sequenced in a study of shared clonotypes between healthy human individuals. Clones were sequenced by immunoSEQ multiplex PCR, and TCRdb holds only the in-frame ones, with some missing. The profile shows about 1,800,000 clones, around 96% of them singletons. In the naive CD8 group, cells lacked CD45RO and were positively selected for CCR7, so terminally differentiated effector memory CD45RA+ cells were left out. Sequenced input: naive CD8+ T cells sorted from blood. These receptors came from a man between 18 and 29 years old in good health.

The CDR3 DNA reads as TGTGCCAGCAGCTTAAGCGGGGGGGAATACAATGAGCAGTTCTTC. The encoded protein is CASSLSGGEYNEQFF. This sequence joins TRBV11-2 and TRBJ2-1; 10 bases align to TRBD2. Germline lookup yields CDR1 SGHAT and CDR2 FQNNGV. The CDR3 has 15 residues. Trimming took 2 bases from V and 4 from J; bases not matched to a gene: 2.

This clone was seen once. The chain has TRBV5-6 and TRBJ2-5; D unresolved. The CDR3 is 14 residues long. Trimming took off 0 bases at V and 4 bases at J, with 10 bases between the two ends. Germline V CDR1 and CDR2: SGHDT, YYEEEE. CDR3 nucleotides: TGTGCCAGCAGCTTGGTGGATCCGGCAGAGACCCAGTACTTC. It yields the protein CASSLVDPAETQYF.

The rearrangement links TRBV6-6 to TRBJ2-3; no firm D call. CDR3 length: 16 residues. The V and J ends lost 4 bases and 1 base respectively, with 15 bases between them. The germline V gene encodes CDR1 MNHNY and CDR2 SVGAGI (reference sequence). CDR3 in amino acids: CASSFPSGWGTDTQYF. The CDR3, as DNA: TGTGCCAGCAGTTTCCCCAGTGGGTGGGGCACAGATACGCAGTATTTT.

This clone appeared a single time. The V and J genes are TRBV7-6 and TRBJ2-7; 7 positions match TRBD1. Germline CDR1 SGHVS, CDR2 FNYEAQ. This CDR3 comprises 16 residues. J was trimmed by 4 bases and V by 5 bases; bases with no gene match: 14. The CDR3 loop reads CASSPQLGAGGYEQYF. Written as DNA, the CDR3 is TGTGCCAGCAGCCCGCAGTTGGGGGCAGGGGGTTACGAGCAGTACTTC.

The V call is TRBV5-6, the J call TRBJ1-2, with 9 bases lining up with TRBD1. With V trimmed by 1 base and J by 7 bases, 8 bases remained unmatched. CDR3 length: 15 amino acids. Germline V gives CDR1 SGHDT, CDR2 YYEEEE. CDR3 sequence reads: CASSLNPQGAFGYTF. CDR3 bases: TGTGCCAGCAGCTTGAACCCACAGGGGGCGTTTGGCTACACCTTC. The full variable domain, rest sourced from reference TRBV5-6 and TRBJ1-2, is DAGVTQSPTHLIKTRGQQVTLRCSPKSGHDTVSWYQQALGQGPQFIFQYYEEEERQRGNFPDRFSGHQFPNYSSELNVNALLLGDSALYLCASSLNPQGAFGYTFGSGTRLTVV.

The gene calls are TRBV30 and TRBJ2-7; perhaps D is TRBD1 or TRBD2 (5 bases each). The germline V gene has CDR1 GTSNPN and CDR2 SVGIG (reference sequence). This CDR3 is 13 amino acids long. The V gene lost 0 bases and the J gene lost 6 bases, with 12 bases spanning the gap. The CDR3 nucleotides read TGTGCCTGGAGTGTTGAGCCGGGGCTCGAGCAGTACTTC. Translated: CAWSVEPGLEQYF.

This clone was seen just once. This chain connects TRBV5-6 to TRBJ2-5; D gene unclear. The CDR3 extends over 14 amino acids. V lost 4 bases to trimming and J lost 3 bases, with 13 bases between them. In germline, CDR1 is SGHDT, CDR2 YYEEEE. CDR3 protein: CASSLQWLEETQYF. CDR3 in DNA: TGTGCCAGCAGCCTGCAGTGGCTGGAAGAGACCCAGTACTTC. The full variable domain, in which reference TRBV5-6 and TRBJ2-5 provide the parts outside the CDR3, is DAGVTQSPTHLIKTRGQQVTLRCSPKSGHDTVSWYQQALGQGPQFIFQYYEEEERQRGNFPDRFSGHQFPNYSSELNVNALLLGDSALYLCASSLQWLEETQYFGPGTRLLVL.

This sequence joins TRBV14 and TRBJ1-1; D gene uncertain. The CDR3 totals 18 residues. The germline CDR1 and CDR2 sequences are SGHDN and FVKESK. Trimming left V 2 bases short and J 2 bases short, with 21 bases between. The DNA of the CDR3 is TGTGCCAGCAGCCAACGCGATCGGACCGCCCAAGGTAACACTGAAGCTTTCTTT. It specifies CASSQRDRTAQGNTEAFF.

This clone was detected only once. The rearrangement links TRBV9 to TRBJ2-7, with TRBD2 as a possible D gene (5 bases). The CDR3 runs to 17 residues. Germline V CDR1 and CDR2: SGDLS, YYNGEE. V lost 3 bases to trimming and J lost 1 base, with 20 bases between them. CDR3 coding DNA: TGTGCCAGCAGCGCCGATCCATCGAGGGCTGGTTCCTACGAGCAGTACTTC. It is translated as CASSADPSRAGSYEQYF.

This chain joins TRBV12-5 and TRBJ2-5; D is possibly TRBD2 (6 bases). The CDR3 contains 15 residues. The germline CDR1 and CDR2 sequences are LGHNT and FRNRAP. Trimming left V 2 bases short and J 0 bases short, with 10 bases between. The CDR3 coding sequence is TGTGCTAGTGGTTTGTGGCGGGGAAACCAAGAGACCCAGTACTTC. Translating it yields CASGLWRGNQETQYF.

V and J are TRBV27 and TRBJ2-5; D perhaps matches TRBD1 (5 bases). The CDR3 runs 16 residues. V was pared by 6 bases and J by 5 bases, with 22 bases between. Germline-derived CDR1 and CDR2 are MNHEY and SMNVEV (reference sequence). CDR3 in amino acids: CASSLFFQQGGETQYF. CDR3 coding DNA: TGTGCCAGCAGCCTTTTTTTTCAGCAGGGTGGGGAGACCCAGTACTTC.

CDR3 bases: TGTGCCAGCACTCGAACCGGGACGGTAATCACAGATACGCAGTATTTT. Translation gives CASTRTGTVITDTQYF. J is TRBJ2-3 and V is TRBV27; possibly TRBD1 or TRBD2 for D (5 bases each). Trimming shortened V by 7 bases and J by 2 bases, and 19 bases separated the two germline ends. The CDR3 sequence is 16 residues long. Germline V gene lookup returns CDR1 MNHEY and CDR2 SMNVEV (reference sequence).

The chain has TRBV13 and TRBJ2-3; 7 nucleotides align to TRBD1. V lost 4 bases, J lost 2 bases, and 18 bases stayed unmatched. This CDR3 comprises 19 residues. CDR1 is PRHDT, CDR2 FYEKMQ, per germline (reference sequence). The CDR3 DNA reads TGTGCCAGCAGCTCAGAGGGGGCGATAGGGGACACGTCCACAGATACGCAGTATTTT. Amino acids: CASSSEGAIGDTSTDTQYF. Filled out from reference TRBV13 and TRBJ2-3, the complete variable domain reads AAGVIQSPRHLIKEKRETATLKCYPIPRHDTVYWYQQGPGQDPQFLISFYEKMQSDKGSIPDRFSAQQFSDYHSELNMSSLELGDSALYFCASSSEGAIGDTSTDTQYFGPGTRLTVL.

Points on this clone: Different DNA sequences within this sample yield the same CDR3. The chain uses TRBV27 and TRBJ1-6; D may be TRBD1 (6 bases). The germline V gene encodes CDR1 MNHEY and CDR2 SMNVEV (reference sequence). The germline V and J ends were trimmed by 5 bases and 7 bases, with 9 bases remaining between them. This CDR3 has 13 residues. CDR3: CASSLGGNSPLHF. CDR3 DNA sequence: TGTGCCAGCAGTCTAGGGGGGAATTCACCCCTCCACTTT.

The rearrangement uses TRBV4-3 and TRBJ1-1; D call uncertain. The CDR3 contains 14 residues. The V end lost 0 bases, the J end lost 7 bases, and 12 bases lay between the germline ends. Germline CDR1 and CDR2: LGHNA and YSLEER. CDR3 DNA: TGCGCCAGCAGCCAAGATTTGGCAACGGATGAAGCTTTCTTT. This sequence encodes CASSQDLATDEAFF.

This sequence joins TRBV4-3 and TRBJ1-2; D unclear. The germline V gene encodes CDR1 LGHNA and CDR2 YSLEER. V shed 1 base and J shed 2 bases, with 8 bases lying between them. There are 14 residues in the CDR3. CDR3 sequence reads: CASSQGVVNYGYTF. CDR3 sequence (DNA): TGCGCCAGCAGCCAAGGCGTGGTGAACTATGGCTACACCTTC.

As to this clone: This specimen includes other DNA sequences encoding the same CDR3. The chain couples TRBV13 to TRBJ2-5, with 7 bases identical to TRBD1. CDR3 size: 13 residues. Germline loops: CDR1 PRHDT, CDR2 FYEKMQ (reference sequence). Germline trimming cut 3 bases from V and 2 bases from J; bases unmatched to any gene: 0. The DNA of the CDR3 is TGTGCCAGCAGCTTGGGACAGCAAGAGACCCAGTACTTC. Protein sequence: CASSLGQQETQYF.

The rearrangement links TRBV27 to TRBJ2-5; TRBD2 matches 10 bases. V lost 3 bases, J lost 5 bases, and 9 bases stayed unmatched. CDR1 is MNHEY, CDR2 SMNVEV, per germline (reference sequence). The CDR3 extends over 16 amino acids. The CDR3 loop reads CASSLYPGLASETQYF. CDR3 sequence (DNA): TGTGCCAGCAGTTTGTATCCGGGACTAGCGTCGGAGACCCAGTACTTC.

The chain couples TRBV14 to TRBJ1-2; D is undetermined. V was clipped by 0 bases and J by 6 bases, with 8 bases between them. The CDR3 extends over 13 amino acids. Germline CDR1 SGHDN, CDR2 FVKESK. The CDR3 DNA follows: TGTGCCAGCAGCCAAGACAGAGGAGATGGCTACACCTTC. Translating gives CASSQDRGDGYTF.

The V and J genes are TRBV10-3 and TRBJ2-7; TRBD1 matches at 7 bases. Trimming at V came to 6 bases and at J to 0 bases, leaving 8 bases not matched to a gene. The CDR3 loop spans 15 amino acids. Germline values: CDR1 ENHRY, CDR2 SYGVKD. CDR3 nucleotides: TGTGCCATCAGCGAGGAGGCAGGGGGCTCCTACGAGCAGTACTTC. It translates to CAISEEAGGSYEQYF.

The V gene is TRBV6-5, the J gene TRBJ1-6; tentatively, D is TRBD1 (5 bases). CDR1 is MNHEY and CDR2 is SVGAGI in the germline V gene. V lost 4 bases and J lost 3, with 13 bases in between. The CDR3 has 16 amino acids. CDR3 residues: CASSSKRGLYNSPLHF. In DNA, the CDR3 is TGTGCCAGCAGTTCCAAAAGGGGACTCTATAATTCACCCCTCCACTTT.

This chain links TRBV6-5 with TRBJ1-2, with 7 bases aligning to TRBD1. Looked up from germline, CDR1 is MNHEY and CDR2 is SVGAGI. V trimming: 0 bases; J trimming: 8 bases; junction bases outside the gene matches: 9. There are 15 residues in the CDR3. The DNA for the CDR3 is TGTGCCAGCAGTTACTCGGAGGGGGCCGTATTGGGCTACACCTTC. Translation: CASSYSEGAVLGYTF.

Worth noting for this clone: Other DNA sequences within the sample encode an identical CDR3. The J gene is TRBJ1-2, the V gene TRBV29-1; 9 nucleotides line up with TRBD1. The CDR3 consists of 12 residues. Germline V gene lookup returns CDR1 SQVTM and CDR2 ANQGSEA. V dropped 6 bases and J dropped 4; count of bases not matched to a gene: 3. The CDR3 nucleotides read TGCAGCGTGGACAGGGGCGGCTATGGCTACACCTTC. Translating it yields CSVDRGGYGYTF. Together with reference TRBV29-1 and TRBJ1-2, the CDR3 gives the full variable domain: SAVISQKPSRDICQRGTSLTIQCQVDSQVTMMFWYRQQPGQSLTLIATANQGSEATYESGFVIDKFPISRPNLTFSTLTVSNMSPEDSSIYLCSVDRGGYGYTFGSGTRLTVV.

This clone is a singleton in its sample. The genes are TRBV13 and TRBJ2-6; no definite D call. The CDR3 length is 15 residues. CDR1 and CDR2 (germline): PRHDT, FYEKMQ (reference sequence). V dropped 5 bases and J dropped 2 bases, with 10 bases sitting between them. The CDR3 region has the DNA TGTGCCAGCAGCCACCGGAAGGCTGGGGCCAACGTCCTGACTTTC. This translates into CASSHRKAGANVLTF.

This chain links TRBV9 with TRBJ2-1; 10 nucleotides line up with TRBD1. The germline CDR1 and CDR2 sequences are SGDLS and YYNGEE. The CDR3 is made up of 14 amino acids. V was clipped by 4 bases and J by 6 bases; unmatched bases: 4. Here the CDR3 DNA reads TGTGCCAGCAGCTCCTGGACAGGGGGCAATGAGCAGTTCTTC. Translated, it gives CASSSWTGGNEQFF.

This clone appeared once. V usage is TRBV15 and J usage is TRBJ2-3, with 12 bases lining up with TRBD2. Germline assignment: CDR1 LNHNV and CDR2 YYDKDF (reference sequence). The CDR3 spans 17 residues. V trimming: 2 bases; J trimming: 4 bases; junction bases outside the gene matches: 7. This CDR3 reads CATSRRLAGVQADTQYF. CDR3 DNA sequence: TGTGCCACCAGCAGAAGACTAGCGGGAGTGCAAGCAGATACGCAGTATTTT.

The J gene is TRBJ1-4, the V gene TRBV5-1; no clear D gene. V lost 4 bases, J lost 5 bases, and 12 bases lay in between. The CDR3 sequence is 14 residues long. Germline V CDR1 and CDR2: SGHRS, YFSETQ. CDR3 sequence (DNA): TGCGCCAGCAGCACTGGCAGCTTAAATGAAAAACTGTTTTTT. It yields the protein CASSTGSLNEKLFF.